The present TCR beta chain was sequenced within a study of blood T cell dynamics during melanoma immunotherapy. Repertoires were generated with immunoSEQ multiplex PCR, while TCRdb's copy carries only in-frame clones and drops some. The table lists fewer than 9,500 clones, roughly 86% of them singletons. CDR1 is SGHNT, CDR2 YYREEE, per germline (reference sequence). V was cut by 2 bases and J by 8 bases, with 13 bases left in between. This CDR3 comprises 13 residues. Noted time point: week 3, after first cycle of checkpoint inhibitor. No patient had earlier systemic cancer treatment, concurrent immunosuppressants, or another active cancer.

Sequences were derived from blood, sampled from a patient treated with checkpoint blockade. This sequence joins TRBV5-4 and TRBJ1-2; D ambiguous. This receptor was obtained from a human donor with melanoma. The CDR3, as DNA: TGTGCCAGCAGCTTTGGTAGGGTCCAGGGCTACACCTTC. Translating gives CASSFGRVQGYTF.